Shown below are 8 T cell receptor beta chains from a single sample sequenced in a study of PD-1 blockade in classical Hodgkin lymphoma. Time point specified: cycle 4 day 1 (C4D1), after 6 weeks of nivolumab. All the patients suffered relapse after autologous stem cell transplantation, and brentuximab vedotin exposure differed. Method: immunoSEQ multiplex PCR; TCRdb's copy keeps in-frame clones and lacks some. The repertoire consists of around 90,000 clones, with just under 80% occurring once and the leading ten covering about a tenth. This specimen was peripheral blood mononuclear cells (PBMCs), taken before the fourth cycle of nivolumab. The receptors were sampled from a human donor with classical Hodgkin lymphoma.

The rearrangement joins TRBV7-8 to TRBJ1-2, with D tentatively TRBD1 (6 bases). The ends were cut back, 2 bases at V and 4 bases at J, with 14 bases in the middle. CDR3 length equals 15 residues. CDR1 SGHVS and CDR2 FQNEAQ come from the germline V gene. CDR3 residues: CASSLNGGAGYGYTF. Written as DNA, the CDR3 is TGTGCCAGCAGCTTAAATGGGGGCGCTGGCTATGGCTACACCTTC.

This chain uses TRBV4-1 with TRBJ2-7; a possible D gene is TRBD1 (5 bases). V dropped 1 base and J dropped 1 base, with 8 bases sitting between them. This CDR3 has 14 residues. Germline CDR1 and CDR2: MGHRA and YSYEKL. The CDR3 spells CASSQATVSYEQYF. CDR3 DNA: TGCGCCAGCAGCCAAGCGACAGTTTCCTACGAGCAGTACTTC.

The V gene is TRBV19, the J gene TRBJ2-5; D uncertain. The CDR3 sequence is 14 residues long. With 3 bases removed from V and 4 bases from J, the gap between germline ends came to 12 bases. Germline assignment: CDR1 LNHDA and CDR2 SQIVND (reference sequence). The CDR3 sequence is CASSMGPLLETQYF. CDR3 DNA: TGTGCCAGTAGTATGGGCCCCTTGCTAGAGACCCAGTACTTC.

The J gene is TRBJ2-5, the V gene TRBV28, with 10 bases aligning to TRBD2. The CDR3 covers 17 residues. In germline, CDR1 is MDHEN, CDR2 SYDVKM. With V trimmed by 1 base and J by 5 bases, 10 bases remained unmatched. DNA of the CDR3: TGTGCCAGCAGTTTATCTAGCGGGAGTCTACTATTGGAGACCCAGTACTTC. Residues: CASSLSSGSLLLETQYF. Together with reference TRBV28 and TRBJ2-5, the CDR3 gives the full variable domain: DVKVTQSSRYLVKRTGEKVFLECVQDMDHENMFWYRQDPGLGLRLIYFSYDVKMKEKGDIPEGYSVSREKKERFSLILESASTNQTSMYLCASSLSSGSLLLETQYFGPGTRLLVL.

The chain couples TRBV4-1 to TRBJ1-4; the D is unclear. V dropped 2 bases and J dropped 2 bases, with 9 bases sitting between them. The CDR3 has 15 amino acids. Germline V gene lookup returns CDR1 MGHRA and CDR2 YSYEKL. CDR3 sequence reads: CASSQISRTNEKLFF. In DNA, the CDR3 is TGCGCCAGCAGCCAAATATCCCGCACTAATGAAAAACTGTTTTTT.

The rearrangement links TRBV6-5 to TRBJ2-5, with 14 bases matching TRBD2. Losses at the gene ends were 5 bases for V and 4 bases for J; bases not matched to a gene: 3. CDR3 length: 15 amino acids. Germline V gene lookup returns CDR1 MNHEY and CDR2 SVGAGI. In nucleotides, the CDR3 is TGTGCCAGCAGTGGACTAGCGGGAGGTTCAGAGACCCAGTACTTC. Translation gives CASSGLAGGSETQYF.

This clone was found a few times. This chain connects TRBV9 to TRBJ2-1, with 14 positions matching TRBD2. From germline, CDR1 is SGDLS and CDR2 YYNGEE. Losses at the gene ends were 1 base for V and 9 bases for J; bases not matched to a gene: 6. The CDR3 is 16 residues long. The CDR3 sequence is CASSVKRLAGGVEQFF. In nucleotides, the CDR3 is TGTGCCAGCAGCGTAAAGAGACTAGCGGGAGGGGTTGAGCAGTTCTTC.

This clone was detected a few times. The genes are TRBV7-8 and TRBJ2-5, with 7 bases matching TRBD1. After removal of 5 bases from V and 4 bases from J, the junction contained 4 bases not matched to a gene. In germline, CDR1 is SGHVS, CDR2 FQNEAQ. This CDR3 has 13 residues. The CDR3 region has the DNA TGTGCCAGCAGCAGGGACAGCCGAGAGACCCAGTACTTC. It specifies CASSRDSRETQYF.